Following are 30 T cell receptor beta chains from one sample sequenced in a study of yellow fever vaccine responses in identical twins. TCRdb called the RT-PCR reads again in MiXCR, with one record for every CDR3 protein. The data hold approximately 3,000 distinct CDR3 sequences, with around 90% observed a single time. Sequencing was performed on T cells from blood (PBMCs), unsorted or a sorted subset (not recorded which), taken before or after yellow fever vaccination (not recorded which). The receptors stem from a woman aged 18-30 years who received the yellow fever vaccine.

V is TRBV7-9 and J is TRBJ2-1; D perhaps matches TRBD2 (5 bases). Per the germline V gene, CDR1 is SEHNR and CDR2 is FQNEAQ (reference sequence). The V end was cut by 4 bases, the J end by 8 bases, with 21 bases between. The CDR3 has 16 residues. DNA for the CDR3: TGTGCCAGCAGCTCCGGCGTGGCTAGCCGCGCGGATGAGCAGTTCTTC. Translating it yields CASSSGVASRADEQFF.

The chain couples TRBV2 to TRBJ1-1; TRBD1 is a possible D gene (6 bases). There are 15 residues in the CDR3. Germline V gene lookup returns CDR1 SNHLY and CDR2 FYNNEI. Trimming removed 3 bases from V and 0 bases from J, with 11 bases in between. CDR3: CASSDSRGMNTEAFF. For the CDR3, the DNA is TGTGCCAGCAGTGACTCCAGGGGAATGAACACTGAAGCTTTCTTT.

V gene TRBV12-3 or TRBV12-4 combines with J gene TRBJ1-2; D is unresolved. CDR3 size: 12 residues. Between the trimmed V and J ends, which lost 4 bases and 8 bases, there was a span of 11 bases. CDR3 nucleotides: TGTGCCAGCAGTTCCGGGGTTGGCGGCTACACCTTC. This codes for CASSSGVGGYTF.

The chain couples TRBV18 to TRBJ2-7; TRBD2 matches at 8 bases. Germline CDR1 and CDR2: KGHSH and LQKENI. Trimming removed 0 bases from V and 7 bases from J; junction bases left unmatched: 11. CDR3 length: 16 amino acids. As DNA, the CDR3 is TGTGCCAGCTCACCACCGGCGGGGGGCGGGGTAATGGAGCAGTACTTC. Protein sequence: CASSPPAGGGVMEQYF.

The chain couples TRBV5-1 to TRBJ1-2; 7 positions agree with TRBD1. The CDR3 is 13 residues long. V lost 3 bases to trimming and J lost 7 bases; unmatched junction nucleotides: 6. Per germline, CDR1 SGHRS and CDR2 YFSETQ. CDR3: CASSSKQGSGYTF. CDR3 coding DNA: TGCGCCAGCAGCTCAAAACAGGGGAGTGGCTACACCTTC. Based on the CDR3 plus reference TRBV5-1 and TRBJ1-2, the full variable domain is KAGVTQTPRYLIKTRGQQVTLSCSPISGHRSVSWYQQTPGQGLQFLFEYFSETQRNKGNFPGRFSGRQFSNSRSEMNVSTLELGDSALYLCASSSKQGSGYTFGSGTRLTVV.

This chain connects TRBV11-3 to TRBJ2-1; D unclear. V lost 5 bases and J lost 3, with 14 bases in between. The CDR3 sequence is 15 residues long. Germline loops: CDR1 SGHNT, CDR2 YENEEA. CDR3 nucleotides: TGTGCCAGCAGCCGGTCTGACGGAAGCTACAATGAGCAGTTCTTC. Amino acid sequence: CASSRSDGSYNEQFF.

The chain carries TRBV5-1 and TRBJ2-1; no firm D call. The V end lost 4 bases, the J end lost 8 bases, and 7 bases lay between the germline ends. CDR3 length: 11 amino acids. CDR1 is SGHRS, CDR2 YFSETQ, per germline. The CDR3 loop is CASSEADEQFF. CDR3 nucleotide sequence: TGCGCCAGCAGCGAGGCCGATGAGCAGTTCTTC.

The chain joins TRBV24-1 to TRBJ2-1; D unresolved. The CDR3 spans 13 residues. Trimming stripped 5 bases from V and 6 bases from J, with 10 bases between. Germline V gives CDR1 KGHDR, CDR2 SFDVKD. In nucleotides, the CDR3 is TGTGCCACCAGTGGGGCAGGTCGCAATGAGCAGTTCTTC. This gives the protein CATSGAGRNEQFF.

The genes are TRBV11-1 and TRBJ1-5, with unresolved D. Per the germline V gene, CDR1 is SGHAT and CDR2 is FQDESV (reference sequence). V dropped 5 bases and J dropped 8 bases, with 16 bases sitting between them. The length of the CDR3 is 14 residues. In DNA, the CDR3 is TGTGCCAGCAGCACCCAATCCCCGGAAGAGCCCCAGCATTTT. This gives the protein CASSTQSPEEPQHF.

J is TRBJ2-1 and V is TRBV7-9, with TRBD1 identical over 7 bases. The germline V gene encodes CDR1 SEHNR and CDR2 FQNEAQ (reference sequence). Trimming cost V 4 bases and J 1 base; bases outside gene matches: 4. This CDR3 has 15 residues. The CDR3 sequence: CASSSGTESYNEQFF. CDR3 nucleotide sequence: TGTGCCAGCAGCTCCGGGACAGAATCCTACAATGAGCAGTTCTTC.

The V and J genes are TRBV4-2 and TRBJ2-5; 7 positions agree with TRBD1. The CDR3 runs to 15 residues. CDR1 is LGHNA, CDR2 YNFKEQ, per germline. V trimming: 2 bases; J trimming: 3 bases; junction bases outside the gene matches: 6. In DNA, the CDR3 is TGTGCCAGCAGCCAAAACGACAGGGTCGAAGAGACCCAGTACTTC. Translating gives CASSQNDRVEETQYF.

On this clonotype itself: One junction end disagrees with the germline gene, perhaps due to a read error. The chain joins TRBV14 to TRBJ2-7; 7 bases align to TRBD1. This CDR3 contains 15 residues. Looked up from germline, CDR1 is SGHDN and CDR2 is FVKESK. Here the CDR3 DNA reads TGTGCCAGCAGCGAAGATCGGGACAGCTCCTACGAGCAGTACTTC. Protein: CASSEDRDSSYEQYF.

The rearrangement joins TRBV7-2 to TRBJ1-6, with 7 positions matching TRBD1. The CDR3 length is 14 residues. Germline V lookup: CDR1 SGHTA, CDR2 FQGNSA. With V trimmed by 3 bases and J by 9 bases, 5 bases remained unmatched. As DNA, the CDR3 is TGTGCCAGCAGCTTCGACAGGGTTGCTTCACCCCTCCACTTT. The encoded protein is CASSFDRVASPLHF. The entire variable domain, with the rest obtained from reference TRBV7-2 and TRBJ1-6, is as follows: GAGVSQSPSNKVTEKGKDVELRCDPISGHTALYWYRQSLGQGLEFLIYFQGNSAPDKSGLPSDRFSAERTGGSVSTLTIQRTQQEDSAVYLCASSFDRVASPLHFGNGTRLTVT.

The V gene is TRBV20-1, the J gene TRBJ2-7, with D possibly called TRBD1 or TRBD2 (5 bases each). Germline CDR1 reads DFQATT; CDR2 reads SNEGSKA (reference sequence). V was trimmed by 0 bases and J by 3 bases, leaving 12 bases between them. The CDR3 consists of 14 residues. CDR3 nucleotide sequence: TGCAGTGCTAGAGATCCCGGGACCAACTACGAGCAGTACTTC. Amino acid sequence: CSARDPGTNYEQYF.

The gene calls are TRBV10-2 and TRBJ1-1; D remains ambiguous. This CDR3 is 13 amino acids long. Germline loops: CDR1 WSHSY, CDR2 SAAADI. Trimming cost V 8 bases and J 5 bases, with 15 bases left between them. The CDR3 sequence: CASGVGQWTEAFF. The CDR3 DNA sequence: TGCGCCAGCGGGGTTGGGCAATGGACTGAAGCTTTCTTT.

This clonotype was counted a few times. J is TRBJ1-5 and V is TRBV24-1; D call uncertain. Trimming took off 2 bases at V and 6 bases at J, with 4 bases between the two ends. This CDR3 contains 12 residues. In germline, CDR1 is KGHDR, CDR2 SFDVKD. The DNA for the CDR3 is TGTGCCACCAGTGATTCAGGTCAGCCCCAGCATTTT. The encoded protein is CATSDSGQPQHF.

CDR3 sequence: CASSEDLRVVAYEQYF. The CDR3 coding sequence is TGTGCCAGCAGTGAAGATCTAAGGGTGGTAGCCTACGAGCAGTACTTC. The V gene is TRBV2, the J gene TRBJ2-7; D unclear. Trimming stripped 1 base from V and 2 bases from J, with 15 bases between. The CDR3 is made up of 16 amino acids. Germline V CDR1 and CDR2: SNHLY, FYNNEI.

The chain employs TRBV7-6 and TRBJ2-1, with 8 bases that match TRBD1. Trimming cost V 3 bases and J 8 bases; bases outside gene matches: 9. Germline values: CDR1 SGHVS, CDR2 FNYEAQ. The CDR3 contains 15 residues. CDR3 in DNA: TGTGCCAGCAGCTTTTACCGCGGGACAGGCTATGAGCAGTTCTTC. This sequence encodes CASSFYRGTGYEQFF.

The chain recombines TRBV11-2 with TRBJ2-5; 10 positions match TRBD1. Germline V gene sequence: CDR1 SGHAT, CDR2 FQNNGV. With V trimmed by 1 base and J by 5 bases, 4 bases remained unmatched. The CDR3 extends over 15 amino acids. CDR3 residues: CASSLGGTGVETQYF. In DNA, the CDR3 is TGTGCCAGCAGCTTAGGTGGGACAGGGGTTGAGACCCAGTACTTC.

The CDR3 sequence: CASSIGLAGGQETQYF. The CDR3 DNA reads TGTGCCAGCAGCATAGGACTAGCGGGAGGTCAGGAGACCCAGTACTTC. This chain uses TRBV11-2 with TRBJ2-5; 14 bases map to TRBD2. Per germline, CDR1 SGHAT and CDR2 FQNNGV. V lost 5 bases and J lost 5; bases outside the gene matches: 7. CDR3 size: 16 residues.

This clonotype turned up a few times. This chain uses TRBV12-3 or TRBV12-4 with TRBJ1-5, with D tentatively TRBD1 (6 bases). The ends were cut back, 6 bases at V and 6 bases at J, with 12 bases in the middle. The CDR3 runs 13 residues. CDR3 loop: CASRQGGSQPQHF. The CDR3 coding sequence is TGTGCCAGCAGACAGGGAGGGAGTCAGCCCCAGCATTTT.

The chain couples TRBV12-3 or TRBV12-4 to TRBJ2-3; D gene uncertain. Trimming cost V 5 bases and J 7 bases, with 7 bases left between them. This CDR3 spans 11 amino acids. CDR3 residues: CASSLSYTQYF. In nucleotides, the CDR3 is TGTGCCAGCAGTCTGAGTTATACGCAGTATTTT.

The chain joins TRBV12-3 or TRBV12-4 to TRBJ2-7; D perhaps matches TRBD1 (5 bases). The CDR3 has 15 amino acids. V lost 1 base and J lost 2, with 12 bases in between. The CDR3 coding sequence is TGTGCCAGCAGTTTAGACCCCAGGGCCACCTACGAGCAGTACTTC. It codes for CASSLDPRATYEQYF.

The CDR3 region has the DNA TGTGCCAGCAGCTTGGAACTCCGCGGCTACACCTTC. This encodes CASSLELRGYTF. V is TRBV5-5 and J is TRBJ1-2; D unclear. The V end lost 0 bases, the J end lost 8 bases, and 8 bases lay between the germline ends. Germline CDR1 SGHKS, CDR2 YYEKEE (reference sequence). CDR3 length equals 12 residues.

This chain links TRBV5-1 with TRBJ1-6, with D possibly TRBD1 on 5 matching bases. The germline gives CDR1 SGHRS, CDR2 YFSETQ. This CDR3 is built from 14 residues. Trimming left V 0 bases short and J 5 bases short, with 6 bases between. The CDR3 loop reads CASSLGQNNSPLHF. CDR3 bases: TGCGCCAGCAGCTTGGGACAGAATAATTCACCCCTCCACTTT.

The genes are TRBV18 and TRBJ2-7; 7 bases agree with TRBD1. The J segment lost 3 bases and the V segment lost 2 bases, leaving 7 bases of the junction unmatched. Germline V gene data show CDR1 as KGHSH and CDR2 as LQKENI. This CDR3 region has 15 residues. CDR3 sequence reads: CASSPGGRDSYEQYF. CDR3 sequence (DNA): TGTGCCAGCTCACCAGGGGGCCGGGACAGCTACGAGCAGTACTTC. Filled out from reference TRBV18 and TRBJ2-7, the complete variable domain reads NAGVMQNPRHLVRRRGQEARLRCSPMKGHSHVYWYRQLPEEGLKFMVYLQKENIIDESGMPKERFSAEFPKEGPSILRIQQVVRGDSAAYFCASSPGGRDSYEQYFGPGTRLTVT.

The V call is TRBV4-2, the J call TRBJ2-7; 7 positions match TRBD1. V lost 2 bases, J lost 4 bases, and 5 bases stayed unmatched. CDR3 length equals 14 residues. Germline V gives CDR1 LGHNA, CDR2 YNFKEQ. CDR3 sequence (DNA): TGTGCCAGCAGCCAACGACAGGGACAGTACGAGCAGTACTTC. Protein sequence: CASSQRQGQYEQYF.

The rearrangement uses TRBV12-3 or TRBV12-4 and TRBJ2-7; TRBD2 matches at 7 bases. With V trimmed by 3 bases and J by 3 bases, 5 bases remained unmatched. CDR3 length: 14 residues. The CDR3 DNA reads as TGTGCCAGCAGTTTGGGCGGGGGTCTCTACGAGCAGTACTTC. This gives the protein CASSLGGGLYEQYF.

CDR3 region: CASSYSPPYEQYF. In DNA, the CDR3 is TGTGCCAGCAGCTACAGCCCCCCGTACGAGCAGTACTTC. The chain links TRBV11-3 to TRBJ2-7; D is uncertain. Germline V CDR1 and CDR2: SGHNT, YENEEA. V dropped 4 bases and J dropped 4 bases, with 11 bases sitting between them. The CDR3 runs to 13 residues.

V usage is TRBV6-1 and J usage is TRBJ2-5; D might be TRBD1 (6 bases). Per the germline V gene, CDR1 is MNHNS and CDR2 is SASEGT. The CDR3 runs to 13 residues. V lost 6 bases and J lost 4, with 12 bases in between. Here the CDR3 reads CASRLTGRETQYF. The CDR3, as DNA: TGTGCCAGCAGGTTAACAGGGAGAGAGACCCAGTACTTC.